Sequencing of this T cell receptor (beta chain) was carried out in a study of T cells in localized non-small cell lung cancer. Study-wide points: Sequencing was restricted to one tumor region; therefore, heterogeneity remains possible. Longer survival (overall) was linked to higher T cell density in blood. For the top 100 tumor clones, a median about 50 also appeared in adjacent lung. Among the tissues sampled, uninvolved adjacent lung had the highest T cell clonality, above tumor.

Data came from immunoSEQ multiplex PCR; TCRdb stores just in-frame clones and leaves some out. The sample records some 41,000 clones, roughly 90% being singletons. CDR1 and CDR2 from the germline V gene are SSHAT and FNYEAQ (reference sequence). The V end lost 5 bases, the J end lost 9 bases, and 20 bases lay between the germline ends. This CDR3 is 15 amino acids long. To note about this clone: Its specificity is not known.

This clonotype originated in a woman aged 35-70 years with stage II lung adenocarcinoma. Here the sequenced sample was PBMCs, taken before any cancer treatment. The chain couples TRBV7-7 to TRBJ2-1, with D perhaps matching TRBD1 (6 bases). The CDR3 reads CASSPTGSKDGEQFF. CDR3 coding DNA: TGTGCCAGCAGCCCCACAGGGTCGAAGGACGGTGAGCAGTTCTTC.